This entry describes one TCR beta chain. As yet, its antigen is unknown. TCRdb re-analysed the reads in MiXCR, keeping a single row per CDR3 protein. The sample lists 300,000 or so distinct CDR3 sequences, roughly 25% occurring once. This entry is derived from a study of T cell repertoires in cytomegalovirus infection. Across the whole study: Recently identified HLA-C-restricted CMV epitopes were used, and well-studied HLA-B-restricted CMV epitopes were used as well. Public TCR beta signatures marked donors with CMV infection and the matching HLA.

Study-level results: The cumulative frequency of public TCR beta families distinguished individuals who carried CMV together with the relevant HLA. The response measured ex vivo was dominated by TCR beta clonotypes (HLA-C-restricted and CMV-specific).

Sequences were derived from cultured PBMCs, sampled from culture after CMV antigen stimulation. The receptor was isolated from a human donor in good health (CMV status not recorded). Some clones in this sample may be carry-over from other donors' samples.

The CDR3 sequence: CSARDIRQTYNEQFF. The CDR3 nucleotides read TGCAGTGCTAGAGATATAAGACAGACCTACAATGAGCAGTTCTTC. The rearrangement uses TRBV20-1 and TRBJ2-1; possible D gene TRBD1, 5 bases. The CDR3 is 15 amino acids. The germline CDR1 and CDR2 sequences are DFQATT and SNEGSKA (reference sequence). Trimming took 0 bases from V and 2 from J, leaving 11 bases between them.